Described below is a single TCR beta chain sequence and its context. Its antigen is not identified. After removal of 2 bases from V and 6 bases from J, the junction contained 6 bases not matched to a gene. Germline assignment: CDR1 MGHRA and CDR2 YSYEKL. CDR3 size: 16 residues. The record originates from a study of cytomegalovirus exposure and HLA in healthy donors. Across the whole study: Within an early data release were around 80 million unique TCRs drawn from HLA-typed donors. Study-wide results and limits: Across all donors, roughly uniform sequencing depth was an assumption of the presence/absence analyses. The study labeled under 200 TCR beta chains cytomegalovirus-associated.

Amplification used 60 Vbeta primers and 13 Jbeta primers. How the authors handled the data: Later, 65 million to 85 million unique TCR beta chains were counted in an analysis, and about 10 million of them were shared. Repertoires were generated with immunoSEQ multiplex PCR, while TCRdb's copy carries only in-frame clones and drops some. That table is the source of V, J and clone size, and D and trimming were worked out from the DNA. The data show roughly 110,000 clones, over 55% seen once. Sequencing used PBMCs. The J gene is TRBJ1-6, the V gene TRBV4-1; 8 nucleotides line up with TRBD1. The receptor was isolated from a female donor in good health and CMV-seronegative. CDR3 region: CASSQQQGVPNSPLHF. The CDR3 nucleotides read TGCGCCAGCAGCCAACAACAGGGGGTCCCTAATTCACCCCTCCACTTT.